One sample yielded the 5 T cell receptor beta chains listed below, sequenced in a study of OX40 agonist ivuxolimab in advanced cancers. Method: immunoSEQ multiplex PCR; TCRdb's copy keeps in-frame clones and lacks some. The sample includes over 80,000 clones, about 90% of them seen just once. The specimen comprised CD4+ or CD8+ T cells sorted from blood, sampled in a trial of the OX40 agonist ivuxolimab. All receptors derive from an adult with an advanced solid tumor such as melanoma, head and neck, liver or kidney cancer.

The chain has TRBV5-1 and TRBJ2-5, with D perhaps matching TRBD1 (7 bases). The DNA matches TRBJ2-7 better at its end, which makes the J call doubtful. The germline V gene has CDR1 SGHRS and CDR2 YFSETQ. There are 16 residues in the CDR3. In nucleotides, the CDR3 is TGCGCCAGCAGCTGGACTATGGGGCAGGGGGCCTACGAGCAGTACTTC. Protein product: CASSWTMGQGAYEQYF.

V and J are TRBV15 and TRBJ2-7; D is possibly TRBD1 (6 bases). This CDR3 has 15 residues. Germline-derived CDR1 and CDR2 are LNHNV and YYDKDF (reference sequence). V shed 1 base and J shed 5 bases, with 15 bases lying between them. The CDR3 nucleotides read TGTGCCACCAGCAGAGGGGAAGGGGGTTCCCACGAGCAGTACTTC. This sequence encodes CATSRGEGGSHEQYF.

V is TRBV10-3 and J is TRBJ2-3, with a possible D match to TRBD2 (7 bases). The CDR3 consists of 14 residues. Trimming shortened V by 8 bases and J by 1 base, and 13 bases separated the two germline ends. The germline V gene encodes CDR1 ENHRY and CDR2 SYGVKD. The CDR3 sequence: CAIATGRGTDTQYF. The CDR3 DNA is TGTGCCATCGCCACAGGGAGGGGCACAGATACGCAGTATTTT.

The chain recombines TRBV27 with TRBJ2-3; D possibly corresponds to TRBD1 (6 bases). CDR3 length: 13 residues. The germline CDR1 and CDR2 sequences are MNHEY and SMNVEV (reference sequence). Trimming shortened V by 6 bases and J by 4 bases, and 11 bases separated the two germline ends. CDR3 DNA: TGTGCCAGCAGCCTCAGGGGAGCAGATACGCAGTATTTT. This codes for CASSLRGADTQYF.

Concerning this clone: Other DNA sequences of this sample code for an identical CDR3. The rearrangement links TRBV5-1 to TRBJ2-2; D call uncertain. Germline assignment: CDR1 SGHRS and CDR2 YFSETQ. The CDR3 is 14 residues long. The V end lost 2 bases, the J end lost 0 bases, and 5 bases lay between the germline ends. The CDR3 spells CASSLAPNTGELFF. The DNA of the CDR3 is TGCGCCAGCAGCTTAGCTCCGAACACCGGGGAGCTGTTTTTT.